This T cell receptor beta chain stems from a study of blood T cell repertoires in COVID-19. Study-wide context: Researchers got acute and convalescent COVID-19 samples from the United States, Italy and Spain. T cells, B-cell-depleted T cells, or PBMCs supplied cDNA or gDNA.

Per germline, CDR1 MDHEN and CDR2 SYDVKM. This CDR3 is built from 12 residues. V dropped 5 bases and J dropped 6 bases, with 9 bases sitting between them. Original processing notes: Reference gene primer amplification yielded estimated nucleated cell counts. Sequenced by immunoSEQ multiplex PCR; TCRdb stores in-frame clones only, minus some. The D gene and trimming were derived from the DNA, and the V and J assignments and clone size from that table. The profile shows roughly 250,000 clones, about four fifths of them singletons. Sequences were obtained from peripheral blood. The rearrangement uses TRBV28 and TRBJ2-3; D gene unclear. The clonotype comes from a woman in her fifties or sixties with active or convalescent COVID-19. CDR3 coding DNA: TGTGCCAGCAGTCCTTATGGCGATACGCAGTATTTT. It codes for CASSPYGDTQYF.